A selection of T cell receptor beta chains follows, all from one sample in a study of cytomegalovirus exposure and HLA in healthy donors. Clones were read by immunoSEQ multiplex PCR, and TCRdb kept only the in-frame ones, dropping some. The sample table includes about 77,000 clones. The sequencing sample was made of PBMCs. These receptors were collected from a man aged 50-59 years in good health and CMV-seropositive. CDR3s include the opening cysteine and the closing phenylalanine or tryptophan. The D gene is left open where the match is weak.

TRBV19,TRBJ2-2,-,TGTGCCACCGCACGGGGAGCGAACACCGGGGAGCTGTTTTTT,CATARGANTGELFF
TRBV2,TRBJ1-1,-,TGTGCCAGCACCGAACGGGGATTTGGGGACACTGAAGCTTTCTTT,CASTERGFGDTEAFF
TRBV4-1,TRBJ2-5,TRBD2,TGCGCCAGCAGCCGGACGACTAGCGGGGAAGAGACCCAGTACTTC,CASSRTTSGEETQYF
TRBV5-6,TRBJ2-7,TRBD2,TGTGCCAGCATGACTAGCGGGGGGGCTTGGTACGAGCAGTACTTC,CASMTSGGAWYEQYF
TRBV2,TRBJ2-3,-,TGTGCCAGCAGTACTAGCAGGGCAGATACGCAGTATTTT,CASSTSRADTQYF
TRBV2,TRBJ2-1,-,TGTGCCAGCAGTTCACAGGGTTCCTTCTACAATGAGCAGTTCTTC,CASSSQGSFYNEQFF
TRBV27,TRBJ2-1,-,TGTGCCAGCAGTTTCTCTTCCCCGCGGGGCGAGCAGTTCTTC,CASSFSSPRGEQFF
TRBV7-9,TRBJ1-1,-,TGTGCCAGCAGGGCACAGGGTAACATGAACACTGAAGCTTTCTTT,CASRAQGNMNTEAFF
TRBV5-1,TRBJ1-2,TRBD1,TGCGCCAGCAGCTCGGGACAGGGAGGTGGCTACACCTTC,CASSSGQGGGYTF
TRBV6-6,TRBJ2-2,-,TGTGCCAGCAGGGAACTAGTGGGCACCGGGGAGCTGTTTTTT,CASRELVGTGELFF
TRBV6-1,TRBJ1-5,TRBD1,TGTGCCAGCAGTTCTCCCCTCCGGGACAGGGTCTGGCATTTT,CASSSPLRDRVWHF
TRBV19,TRBJ2-1,TRBD2,TGTGCCAGTGTGGATGGAGCGGGGGAATACAATGAGCAGTTCTTC,CASVDGAGEYNEQFF
TRBV2,TRBJ1-3,-,TGTGCCAGCTCCCCCTTAATCGGAAACACCATATATTTT,CASSPLIGNTIYF
TRBV19,TRBJ2-3,TRBD2,TGTGACCAGAGTAAGTTGGAGGGTCTAGCGGTTAGCACAGATACGCAGTATTTT,CDQSKLEGLAVSTDTQYF
TRBV6-1,TRBJ2-4,-,TGTGCCAGCAGAGTAGTGCAGGGTGTCGTGGACATTCAGTACTTC,CASRVVQGVVDIQYF
TRBV9,TRBJ1-1,-,TGTGCCAGCAGCGTCAACATGAACACTGAAGCTTTCTTT,CASSVNMNTEAFF
TRBV20-1,TRBJ2-3,-,TGCAGTGCTCTGGGGCCAACGCAGTATTTT,CSALGPTQYF
TRBV2,TRBJ1-2,-,TGTGCCAGCAGTGCGATGGGGCGTCGCGGCTACACCTTC,CASSAMGRRGYTF
TRBV7-9,TRBJ2-5,-,TGTGCCAGCAGCTTAAGGAGCAGGGAAGAGACCCAGTACTTC,CASSLRSREETQYF
TRBV11-2,TRBJ2-7,TRBD2,TGTGCCAGCAGGATAGCGGGAGCTAACGAGCAGTACTTC,CASRIAGANEQYF
TRBV7-9,TRBJ2-5,TRBD2,TGTGCCAGCAGCTGGGGGGGAGAAGAGACCCAGTACTTC,CASSWGGEETQYF
TRBV5-1,TRBJ2-7,TRBD1,TGCGCCAGCGCCGACAGGGTAAACTACGAGCAGTACTTC,CASADRVNYEQYF
TRBV30,TRBJ1-1,-,TGTGCCTGGAGCCCTCCCGAAGCCAGGGGCCTAATCAAGGGAGCTTTCTTT,CAWSPPEARGLIKGAFF
TRBV30,TRBJ1-2,-,TGTGCCTGGAGTTACCCCACAGCAAACTATGGCTACACCTTC,CAWSYPTANYGYTF
TRBV2,TRBJ1-1,TRBD1,TGTGCCAGCAGTGACAGGGGGCGAGGGACTGAAGCTTTCTTT,CASSDRGRGTEAFF
TRBV7-9,TRBJ1-2,-,TGTGCCAGCTGGGGGCAGGACTTCTATGGCTACACCTTC,CASWGQDFYGYTF
TRBV5-1,TRBJ1-2,-,TGCGCCAGCAGCTTGGCGGGGGGAGCTAACTATGGCTACACCTTC,CASSLAGGANYGYTF
TRBV5-1,TRBJ2-1,TRBD1,TGCGCCAGCAGCCCGGGACAGGGGGACCACAATGAGCAGTTCTTC,CASSPGQGDHNEQFF
TRBV10-3,TRBJ1-5,TRBD1,TGTGCCATCAGTGAAGTTGGACAGGTAGATCAGCCCCAGCATTTT,CAISEVGQVDQPQHF
TRBV7-9,TRBJ2-3,TRBD1,TGTGCCAGCAGCTTAATAGGACAGGGGATTTCAGATACGCAGTATTTT,CASSLIGQGISDTQYF
TRBV5-4,TRBJ2-7,TRBD2,TGTGCCAGCAGCTTGAAAGTGACTAGCGGGAACCACGAGCAGTACTTC,CASSLKVTSGNHEQYF
TRBV6-1,TRBJ2-5,-,TGTGCCAGCACCCTAGAAGTCCGAGAGACCCAGTACTTC,CASTLEVRETQYF
TRBV28,TRBJ1-2,-,TGTGCCAGCAGTTTGAGAGAGTCTTATGGCTACACCTTC,CASSLRESYGYTF
TRBV7-6,TRBJ1-6,TRBD1,TGTGCCAGCAGCCCTTTGATTGGGACAGGCGAAAATTCACCCCTCCACTTT,CASSPLIGTGENSPLHF
TRBV2,TRBJ2-7,-,TGTGCCAGCAGTCGGGACACCTCCTACGAGCAGTACTTC,CASSRDTSYEQYF
TRBV15,TRBJ1-5,TRBD1,TGTGCCACCAGCAGAGATGAGGGATATCTGGGACAGGGAATGGGCAATCAGCCCCAGCATTTT,CATSRDEGYLGQGMGNQPQHF
TRBV28,TRBJ1-5,TRBD1,TGTGCCAGCAGCCACCGACAGGTTCTCAGGGGGCATCAGCCCCAGCATTTT,CASSHRQVLRGHQPQHF
TRBV6-5,TRBJ2-7,-,TGTGCCAGCAGTCGGGACATCGGGAGGAACTACGAGCAGTACTTC,CASSRDIGRNYEQYF
TRBV7-8,TRBJ2-7,TRBD2,TGTGCCAGCAGCTTAGCTGGGACTAGCATTGTCTACGAGCAGTACTTC,CASSLAGTSIVYEQYF
TRBV4-1,TRBJ2-4,TRBD1,TGCGCCAGCAGCCAGAGACAGGGGGCGCAAAACATTCAGTACTTC,CASSQRQGAQNIQYF
TRBV5-1,TRBJ2-7,TRBD2,TGCGCCAGCAGTCGTATCCCGGGACTAGCGGGTTACGAGCAGTACTTC,CASSRIPGLAGYEQYF
TRBV28,TRBJ1-2,-,TGTGCCAGCAGTTTTCCCATCGTGTTGTCCGGTGGCTACACCTTC,CASSFPIVLSGGYTF
TRBV7-8,TRBJ1-4,-,TGTGCCAGCAGCTTAGGAGCTTGGAACAGGGAATCCGAAAAACTGTTTTTT,CASSLGAWNRESEKLFF
TRBV5-1,TRBJ2-2,TRBD2,TGCGCCAGCAGCTTGGCCGGGACTAGCGGGTTGAACACCGGGGAGCTGTTTTTT,CASSLAGTSGLNTGELFF
TRBV19,TRBJ2-5,TRBD1,TGTGCCAGTAGGCAGACAGGGAGCGGCGAGACCCAGTACTTC,CASRQTGSGETQYF
TRBV29-1,TRBJ2-1,TRBD2,TGCAGCGTTTACCGCGGGAGGGTGGGTGAGCAGTTCTTC,CSVYRGRVGEQFF
TRBV7-9,TRBJ1-1,-,TGTGCCAGCAGCCCCCCGGGTGGTGGGACTGAAGCTTTCTTT,CASSPPGGGTEAFF
TRBV5-1,TRBJ2-7,TRBD2,TGCGCCAGCAGCTTGGTCGGAATGGGGACTAGATCCTACTACGAGCAGTACTTC,CASSLVGMGTRSYYEQYF
TRBV29-1,TRBJ1-1,-,TGCAGCGTTGAAACAGGGCCCACTGAAGCTTTCTTT,CSVETGPTEAFF
TRBV28,TRBJ1-1,-,TGTGCCAGCCTCTCACATGTGGCTTTCTTT,CASLSHVAFF